The 2 T cell receptor beta chains below come from one sample, sequenced in a study of early T cells in non-severe SARS-CoV-2 infection. TCRdb reprocessed the 5' RACE reads via MiXCR and lists one record per CDR3 protein. Of tens of thousands of distinct CDR3 sequences listed, about 10% are singletons. The sequencing used whole blood, collected at baseline. These receptors originate from an adult who was a healthcare worker with PCR-confirmed SARS-CoV-2 infection or an uninfected control (not recorded which).

This clonotype appeared a few times. The rearrangement links TRBV7-2 to TRBJ2-1; 8 nucleotides align to TRBD1. The germline V gene encodes CDR1 SGHTA and CDR2 FQGNSA. The CDR3 covers 15 residues. V lost 5 bases and J lost 7; bases outside the gene matches: 10. For the CDR3, the DNA is TGTGCCAGCAGCAAGGGACAGGTCCGTGCTAATGAGCAGTTCTTC. It translates to CASSKGQVRANEQFF.

This clonotype was observed many times. V usage is TRBV27 and J usage is TRBJ2-5, with 9 bases identical to TRBD1. The CDR3 totals 14 residues. Trimming cost V 2 bases and J 6 bases; bases outside gene matches: 4. Germline-derived CDR1 and CDR2 are MNHEY and SMNVEV (reference sequence). Here the CDR3 DNA reads TGTGCCAGCAGTTTACTGGGGACAGGGAAGACCCAGTACTTC. As protein: CASSLLGTGKTQYF.